The clone carrying this T cell receptor (beta chain) was detected only once. Researchers amplified the TCR beta CDR3 regions from RNA transcripts. HTBI primers were the set used in a first-round RT-PCR of the TCR CDR3. TCRdb re-derived calls from the multiplex PCR reads in MiXCR, one entry per CDR3 protein. Of about 210,000 distinct CDR3 sequences listed, 17% are singletons. The CDR3 has 12 residues. The V and J ends lost 1 base and 7 bases respectively, with 4 bases between them. Germline V CDR1 and CDR2: LGHDT, YNNKEL (reference sequence). The data derive from a study of T cells in Graves' hyperthyroidism and ophthalmopathy. Stable disease denoted Graves' hyperthyroidism without ophthalmopathy progression within 18 months. Clinical symptoms, serum thyroxine and TRAb, thyroid ultrasound and orbital computed tomography together formed the diagnostic basis.

Sequenced: blood. The clonotype originates from a man aged 50-60 years with Graves' hyperthyroidism. The chain employs TRBV3-1 and TRBJ2-2; D remains unclear. The CDR3 DNA reads as TGTGCCAGCAGCCAAGTTAACGGGGAGCTGTTTTTT. Residues: CASSQVNGELFF. The full variable domain, its missing parts supplied by reference TRBV3-1 and TRBJ2-2, is DTAVSQTPKYLVTQMGNDKSIKCEQNLGHDTMYWYKQDSKKFLKIMFSYNNKELIINETVPNRFSPKSPDKAHLNLHINSLELGDSAVYFCASSQVNGELFFGEGSRLTVL.